The rows below give T cell receptor beta chains drawn from one sample of a study of T cells in Graves' hyperthyroidism and ophthalmopathy. TCRdb recomputed calls from the multiplex PCR reads with MiXCR, one row per CDR3 protein. The top ten hold roughly a third of the sample, which has about 640,000 distinct CDR3 sequences, roughly 20% seen once. Sequences were obtained from blood. The receptors come from a man aged 25-45 years with Graves' ophthalmopathy. CDR3s include the opening cysteine and the closing phenylalanine or tryptophan. A D gene is named only where the DNA matches it firmly. Clone size appears in some rows only: once, few, many, or a class for an expanded clone.

TRBJ1-1 | 13 | few | TRBV4-1 | . | CASSQEHGREAFF | TGCGCCAGCAGCCAAGAACACGGCCGTGAAGCTTTCTTT
TRBJ1-5 | 13 | . | TRBV10-3 | . | CAIRGDLNQPQHF | TGTGCCATCAGGGGGGACCTCAATCAGCCCCAGCATTTT
TRBJ2-2 | 15 | . | TRBV11-3 | TRBD2 | CASSLRTGGIGELFF | TGTGCCAGCAGCTTGCGTACGGGAGGTATCGGGGAGCTGTTTTTT
TRBJ1-5 | 14 | few | TRBV6-1 | . | CASSDYHSNQPQHF | TGTGCCAGCAGTGACTATCATAGCAATCAGCCCCAGCATTTT
TRBJ2-1 | 12 | many | TRBV20-1 | . | CSVRQGGPEQFF | TGCAGTGTCCGTCAAGGGGGACCAGAGCAGTTCTTC
TRBJ2-2 | 15 | few | TRBV30 | . | CAWMRQWLGIGELFF | TGTGCCTGGATGCGGCAGTGGCTAGGCATCGGGGAGCTGTTTTTT
TRBJ1-2 | 13 | . | TRBV6-1 | . | CASSEVAGYGYTF | TGTGCCAGCAGTGAAGTGGCAGGCTATGGCTACACCTTC
TRBJ2-7 | 15 | many | TRBV5-5 | TRBD1 | CASKGAGTGEGEQYF | TGTGCCAGCAAGGGGGCCGGGACAGGGGAAGGTGAGCAGTACTTC
TRBJ2-7 | 14 | . | TRBV27 | TRBD2 | CASSLTSAVLEQYF | TGTGCCAGCAGTCTGACTAGCGCCGTCCTCGAGCAGTACTTC
TRBJ2-2 | 17 | many | TRBV11-2 | TRBD2 | CASSRPGLAGVWWELFF | TGTGCCAGCAGCCGACCGGGACTAGCGGGAGTTTGGTGGGAGCTGTTTTTT
TRBJ1-2 | 13 | many | TRBV2 | . | CASSELMNYGYTF | TGTGCCAGCAGTGAATTAATGAACTATGGCTACACCTTC
TRBJ1-5 | 16 | many | TRBV6-1 | . | CASSEGRGARNQPQHF | TGTGCCAGCAGTGAAGGTCGGGGGGCACGCAATCAGCCCCAGCATTTT
TRBJ1-2 | 16 | few | TRBV19 | . | CASSKLSLGANYGYTF | TGTGCCAGTAGTAAGCTATCCCTTGGCGCTAACTATGGCTACACCTTC
TRBJ2-1 | 15 | few | TRBV20-1 | TRBD2 | CSARAVGGRVNEQFF | TGCAGTGCCCGAGCTGTGGGCGGGAGGGTGAATGAGCAGTTCTTC
TRBJ2-7 | 17 | few | TRBV28 | . | CASSSYELAEISYEQYF | TGTGCCAGCAGTTCCTACGAATTAGCGGAAATCTCCTACGAGCAGTACTTC